The present entry profiles one T cell receptor beta chain with its context. The data were taken from a study of metastatic and nonmetastatic thyroid tumors. There were no patients who had received any treatment before thyroid surgery. V was shortened by 0 bases and J by 0 bases, with 9 bases between the two germline ends. The CDR3 totals 14 residues. Germline V CDR1 and CDR2: DFQATT, SNEGSKA (reference sequence). TCRdb re-called the PCR reads through MiXCR. Of about 22,000 clones listed, less than 40% are singletons. The chain combines TRBV20-1 with TRBJ2-7; no definite D call. The source material was blood. This clonotype originated in a male donor with papillary thyroid cancer or a benign thyroid nodule (not recorded which). Some clones in this sample may be carry-over from other donors' samples. CDR3 residues: CSARDRRISYEQYF. In nucleotides, the CDR3 is TGCAGTGCTAGAGATAGGCGGATCTCCTACGAGCAGTACTTC.